This TCR beta chain appears in the sequencing data of a study of shared clonotypes between healthy human individuals (dated by TCRdb to the early 2020s). With respect to the entire study: The cohort comprised a couple of women and a few men aged 18 to 49 years. To estimate repertoire size and how much clonotype sharing occurs between individuals, the study deeply sequenced the blood TCR repertoires of several healthy adults. Per donor, leukapheresis produced somewhere between about 0.8 and 9 billion PBMCs. Libraries were prepared and TCR repertoires were sequenced by different laboratories using diverse techniques, in order to increase sequencing depth and limit assay-specific biases. For each donor, CD4 naive and CD4 memory were each given three plates, CD8 naive was given two plates, and CD8 memory was given one plate.

Using the deep immunoSEQ assay, multiplex PCR amplified TCR CDR3 regions from genomic DNA. Extracted genomic DNA from each cell subset was distributed evenly across all wells of several immunoSEQ 96-well plates, and each plate was treated as a replicate. For sorted subsets, around 200 ng genomic DNA, equal to 30,000 to 35,000 T cell genomes, was loaded into each replicate PCR. Purified libraries were quantified with a Qubit 3.0 fluorometer, sized on a Bioanalyzer 2100, and re-quantified with the KAPA Library Quantification kit. A separate single-read 150-cycle Illumina NextSeq 550 flow cell was used to sequence each immunoSEQ 96-well plate. On the study's bioinformatics: Because the immunoSEQ output included only junctional sequences and no quality scores, the filtering could not be the same as the filtering used for full-length reads. Sequences were annotated with PyIR, a Python wrapper for IgBLAST v1.9, and V/J genes and CDR3 were assigned using IMGT germline references. Any read was removed if the V/J assignment was weak (E-value above 1e-6), the CDR3 was missing, or the read contained stop codons, out-of-frame junctions, or ambiguous translated residues. V3J clonotypes were defined as sequences sharing an identical inferred V gene, J gene, and CDR3 amino acid sequence. Percentage overlap between repertoires was calculated by dividing the number of shared unique clonotypes by the size of the smaller repertoire. Richness of each repertoire was evaluated using RTK rarefaction, the Chao1 estimator, and Recon v2.1 estimates of unobserved clonotypes. For all TCRbeta clonotypes obtained by the gDNA method from several donors, generation probabilities were computed with OLGA. TCRdb stores this immuneACCESS table with in-frame sequences only. Part of the clones is absent; in the studies checked, under half of the shortfall reflects unresolved V genes, and no reason is known for the rest. That table furnishes V, J and clone size, whereas the DNA furnished D and trimming. The sample records under 600,000 clones, around 97% of which are singletons. The ten most abundant clones make up roughly 0.055% of the sample.

Overall study outcomes, separate from this receptor: Across several donors, around 5.4% of naive CD4, over 3% of naive CD8, about 2% of memory CD4, and 0.4% to 0.45% of memory CD8 clonotypes were shared. Sampling was limited to blood, and TCR repertoires in tissue likely differ from TCR repertoires in blood. The genetic and exposure-history diversity represented was limited by the small number of donors. Based on pairwise subsampling, the degree of clonotype sharing among donors was expected to be affected by sequencing depth. Compared with non-shared clonotypes, clonotypes shared by all four sorted-subset donors had higher generation probabilities. Incomplete sequencing was indicated by rarefaction of sorted-subset datasets, despite the large sequencing depth. Naive subsets generally had larger estimated clonotype richness than memory subsets.

Healthy HIV-negative adults with no recently reported acute infections or vaccinations were included as donors. Every donor was a Caucasian adult living in Nashville, Tennessee, USA. Magnetic negative selection was used to enrich CD4+ T cells, after which naive cells were positively selected on CD45RA and the negative fraction became the memory subset. Blood was obtained by leukapheresis, after which PBMCs were separated by Ficoll-Histopaque density gradient centrifugation and cryopreserved in liquid nitrogen vapor phase. Analytical flow cytometry was used to check the purity and quantity of every magnetically sorted T cell population. Each sorted fraction had its genomic DNA isolated and then quantified by UV absorbance on a Nanodrop 2000c. CDR1 is given as LNHDA and CDR2 as SQIVND, both from the germline V gene (reference sequence). From the cysteine through the phenylalanine, the CDR3 covers 12 amino acids. Of all the DNA, just the CDR3 is kept, 36 bases in frame from base 1.

To note about this clone: Its antigen remains undetermined. At one of its ends the junction is not consistent with the germline gene, which may arise from a read error.

The chain was built from TRBV19 and TRBJ1-1, with the identity of the D gene unclear. Sequenced input: naive CD4+ T cells sorted from blood. The cell subset or site label on this specimen signifies: CD45RA+ positively selected. The TCR was taken from a young woman in good health. The DNA sequence is given as TGTGCCAGTAGTATAGCTAATACTGGAGCTTTCTTT. It codes for CASSIANTGAFF.